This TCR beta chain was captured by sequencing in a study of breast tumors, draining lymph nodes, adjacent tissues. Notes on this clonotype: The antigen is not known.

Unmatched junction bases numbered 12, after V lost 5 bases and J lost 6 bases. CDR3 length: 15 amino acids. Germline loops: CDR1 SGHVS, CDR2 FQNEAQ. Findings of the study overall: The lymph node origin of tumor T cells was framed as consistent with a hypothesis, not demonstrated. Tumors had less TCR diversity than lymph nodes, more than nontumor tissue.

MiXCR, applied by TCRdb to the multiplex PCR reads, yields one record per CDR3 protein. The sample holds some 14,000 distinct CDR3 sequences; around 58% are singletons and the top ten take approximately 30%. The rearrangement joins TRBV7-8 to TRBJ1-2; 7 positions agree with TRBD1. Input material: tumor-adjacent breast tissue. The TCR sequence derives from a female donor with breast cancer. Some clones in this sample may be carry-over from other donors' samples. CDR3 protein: CASSPILRTGDGYTF. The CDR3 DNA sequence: TGTGCCAGCAGCCCCATTCTACGGACAGGTGATGGCTACACCTTC.